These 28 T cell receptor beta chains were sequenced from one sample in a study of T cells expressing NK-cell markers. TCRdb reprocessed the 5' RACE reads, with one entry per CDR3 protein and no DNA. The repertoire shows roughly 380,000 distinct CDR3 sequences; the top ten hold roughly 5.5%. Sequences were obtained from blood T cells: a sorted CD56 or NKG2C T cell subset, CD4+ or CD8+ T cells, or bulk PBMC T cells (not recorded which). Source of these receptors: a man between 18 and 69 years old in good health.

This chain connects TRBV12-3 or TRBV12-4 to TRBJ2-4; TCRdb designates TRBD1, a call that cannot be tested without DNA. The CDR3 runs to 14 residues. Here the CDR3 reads CASRWGQPKNIQYF.

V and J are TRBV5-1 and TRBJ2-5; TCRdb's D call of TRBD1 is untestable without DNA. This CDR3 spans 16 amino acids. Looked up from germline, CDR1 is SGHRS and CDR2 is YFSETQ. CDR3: CASSFIRTGGLETQYF.

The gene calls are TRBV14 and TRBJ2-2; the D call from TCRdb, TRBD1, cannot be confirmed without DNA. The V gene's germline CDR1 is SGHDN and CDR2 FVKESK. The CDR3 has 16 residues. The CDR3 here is CASSLLRGPNTGELFF. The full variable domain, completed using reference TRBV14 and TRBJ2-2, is EAGVTQFPSHSVIEKGQTVTLRCDPISGHDNLYWYRRVMGKEIKFLLHFVKESKQDESGMPNNRFLAERTGGTYSTLKVQPAELEDSGVYFCASSLLRGPNTGELFFGEGSRLTVL.

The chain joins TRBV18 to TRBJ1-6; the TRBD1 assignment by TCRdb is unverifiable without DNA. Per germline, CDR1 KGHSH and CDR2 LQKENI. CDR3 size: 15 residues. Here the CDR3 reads CASSATGGDGSPLHF.

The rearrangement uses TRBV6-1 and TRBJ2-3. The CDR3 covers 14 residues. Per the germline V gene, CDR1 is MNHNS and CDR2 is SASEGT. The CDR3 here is CASLTLQSGDTQYF.

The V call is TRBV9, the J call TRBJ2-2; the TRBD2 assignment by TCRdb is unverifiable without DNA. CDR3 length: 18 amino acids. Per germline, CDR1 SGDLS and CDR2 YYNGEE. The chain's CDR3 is CASSVDVRAGGPTGELFF.

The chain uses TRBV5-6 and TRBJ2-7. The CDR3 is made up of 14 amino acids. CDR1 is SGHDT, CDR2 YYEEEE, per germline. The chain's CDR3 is CASSLPGDLYEQYF.

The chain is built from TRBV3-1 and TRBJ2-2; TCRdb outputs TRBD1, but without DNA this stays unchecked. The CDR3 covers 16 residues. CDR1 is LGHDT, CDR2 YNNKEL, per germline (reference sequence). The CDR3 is CASSQGARGPTGELFF.

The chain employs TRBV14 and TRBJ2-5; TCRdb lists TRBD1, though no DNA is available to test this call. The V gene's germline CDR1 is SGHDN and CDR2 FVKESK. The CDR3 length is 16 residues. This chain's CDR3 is CASSHPGFPGQETQYF.

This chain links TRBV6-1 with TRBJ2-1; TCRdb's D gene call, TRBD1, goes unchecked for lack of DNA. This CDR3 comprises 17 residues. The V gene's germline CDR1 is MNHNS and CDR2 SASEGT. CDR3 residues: CASSRFGQGSPYNEQFF.

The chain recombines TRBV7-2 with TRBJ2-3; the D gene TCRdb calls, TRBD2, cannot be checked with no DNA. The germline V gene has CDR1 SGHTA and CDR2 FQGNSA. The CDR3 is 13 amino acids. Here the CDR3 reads CASARLGVDTQYF.

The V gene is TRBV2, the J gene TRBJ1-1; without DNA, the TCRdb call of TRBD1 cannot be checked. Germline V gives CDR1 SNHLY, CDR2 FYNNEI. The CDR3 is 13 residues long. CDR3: CASRTGGQIEAFF.

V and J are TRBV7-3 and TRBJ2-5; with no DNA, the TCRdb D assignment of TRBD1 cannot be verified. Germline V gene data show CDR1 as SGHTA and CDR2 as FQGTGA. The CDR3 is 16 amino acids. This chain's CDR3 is CASSPRTGLSVETQYF.

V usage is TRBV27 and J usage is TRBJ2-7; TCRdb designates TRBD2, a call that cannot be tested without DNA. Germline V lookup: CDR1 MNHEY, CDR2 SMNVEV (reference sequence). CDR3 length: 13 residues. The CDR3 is CASSTALAYEQYF.

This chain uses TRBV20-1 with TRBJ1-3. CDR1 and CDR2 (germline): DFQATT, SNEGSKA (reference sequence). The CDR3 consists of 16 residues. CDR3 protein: CSLQRPGLLSGNTIYF.

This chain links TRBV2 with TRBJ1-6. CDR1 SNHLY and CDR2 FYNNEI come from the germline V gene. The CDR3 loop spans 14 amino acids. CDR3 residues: CASSTRSYNSPLHF.

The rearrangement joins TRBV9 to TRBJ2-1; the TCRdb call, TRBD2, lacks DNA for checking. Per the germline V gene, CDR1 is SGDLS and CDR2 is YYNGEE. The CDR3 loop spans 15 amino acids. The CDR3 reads CASSPTSGGKGEQFF. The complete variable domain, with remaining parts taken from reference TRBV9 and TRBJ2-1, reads DSGVTQTPKHLITATGQRVTLRCSPRSGDLSVYWYQQSLDQGLQFLIQYYNGEERAKGNILERFSAQQFPDLHSELNLSSLELGDSALYFCASSPTSGGKGEQFFGPGTRLTVL.

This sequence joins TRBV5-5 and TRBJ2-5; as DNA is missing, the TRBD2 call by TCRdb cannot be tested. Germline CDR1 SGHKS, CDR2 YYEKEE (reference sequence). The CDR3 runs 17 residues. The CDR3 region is CASSLGRGLAGEETQYF.

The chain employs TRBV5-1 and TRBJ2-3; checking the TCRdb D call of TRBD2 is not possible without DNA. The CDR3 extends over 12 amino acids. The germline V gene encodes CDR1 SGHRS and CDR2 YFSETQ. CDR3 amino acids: CASSSLRYTQYF.

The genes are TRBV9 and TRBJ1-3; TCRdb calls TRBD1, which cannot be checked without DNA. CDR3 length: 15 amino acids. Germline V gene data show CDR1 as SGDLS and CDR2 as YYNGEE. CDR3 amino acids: CASSGLRDRRDTIYF.

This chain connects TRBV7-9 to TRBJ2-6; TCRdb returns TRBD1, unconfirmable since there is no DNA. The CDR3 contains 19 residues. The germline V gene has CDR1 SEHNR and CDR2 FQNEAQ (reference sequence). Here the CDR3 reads CASSLGQGIGSSGANVLTF.

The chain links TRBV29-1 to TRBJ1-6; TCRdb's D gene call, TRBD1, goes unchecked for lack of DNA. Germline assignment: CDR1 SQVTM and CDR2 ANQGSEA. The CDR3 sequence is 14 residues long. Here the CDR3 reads CSIRTGTLNSPLHF.

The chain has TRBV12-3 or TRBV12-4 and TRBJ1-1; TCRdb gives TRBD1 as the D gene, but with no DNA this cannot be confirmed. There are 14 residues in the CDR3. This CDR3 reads CASSFGGSKAEAFF.

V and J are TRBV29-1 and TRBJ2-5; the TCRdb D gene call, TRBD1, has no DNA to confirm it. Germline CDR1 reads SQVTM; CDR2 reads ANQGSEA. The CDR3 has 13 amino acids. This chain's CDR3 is CSVDLNRAETQYF.

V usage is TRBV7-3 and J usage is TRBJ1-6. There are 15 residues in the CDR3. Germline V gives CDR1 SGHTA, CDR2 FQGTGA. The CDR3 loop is CASSPGPTPNSPLHF.

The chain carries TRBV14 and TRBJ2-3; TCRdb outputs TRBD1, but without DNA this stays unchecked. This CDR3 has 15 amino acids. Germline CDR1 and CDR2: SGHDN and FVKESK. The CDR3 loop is CASSHPVKLGDTQYF.

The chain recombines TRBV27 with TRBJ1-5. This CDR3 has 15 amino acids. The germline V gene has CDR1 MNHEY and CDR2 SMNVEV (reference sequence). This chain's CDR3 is CASSFISGINQPQHF.

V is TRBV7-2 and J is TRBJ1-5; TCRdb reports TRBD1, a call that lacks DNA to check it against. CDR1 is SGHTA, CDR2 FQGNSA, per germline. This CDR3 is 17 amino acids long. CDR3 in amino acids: CASSLVGGTGNYQPQHF. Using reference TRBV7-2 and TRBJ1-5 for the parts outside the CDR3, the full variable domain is GAGVSQSPSNKVTEKGKDVELRCDPISGHTALYWYRQSLGQGLEFLIYFQGNSAPDKSGLPSDRFSAERTGGSVSTLTIQRTQQEDSAVYLCASSLVGGTGNYQPQHFGDGTRLSIL.